A selection of T cell receptor beta chains follows, all from one sample in a study of T cell responses to AZD1222 COVID-19 vaccine. Clones were read by immunoSEQ multiplex PCR, and TCRdb kept only the in-frame ones, dropping some. The sample includes roughly 120,000 clones, 92% of them seen just once. The sequenced sample was peripheral blood, obtained 28 days after the second AZD1222 dose. The receptors were gathered from an adult who received the AZD1222 COVID-19 vaccine. Each CDR3 is given with its conserved first and last residue. D genes are given only for firm matches. Rows may omit the clone size; those that give it use once, few, many or a size class.

NA TRBJ2-1 NA TRBV2 CASSSNEQFF TGTGCCAGCAGTTCCAATGAGCAGTTCTTC
NA TRBJ1-1 NA TRBV11-2 CASSTRQPNTEAFF TGTGCCAGCAGCACCCGACAGCCGAACACTGAAGCTTTCTTT
once TRBJ1-1 TRBD1 TRBV18 CASSPDREVNTEAFF TGTGCCAGCTCACCCGACAGGGAGGTGAACACTGAAGCTTTCTTT
NA TRBJ2-7 NA TRBV27 CASRRAGVSYEQYF TGTGCCAGCAGACGCGCCGGGGTTTCCTACGAGCAGTACTTC
once TRBJ1-5 NA TRBV28 CASSPKNQPQHF TGTGCCAGCAGTCCAAAAAATCAGCCCCAGCATTTT
NA TRBJ2-5 NA TRBV6-6 CASSYEVAQYF TGTGCCAGCAGTTATGAGGTGGCCCAGTACTTC
NA TRBJ2-7 TRBD2 TRBV7-2 CASSPSGGGLLSYEQYF TGTGCCAGCAGCCCGAGCGGGGGCGGCTTACTCTCCTACGAGCAGTACTTC
NA TRBJ2-7 NA TRBV2 CASSEAFRGTEQYF TGTGCCAGCAGTGAAGCGTTTAGGGGGACCGAGCAGTACTTC
NA TRBJ2-3 NA TRBV6-2/TRBV6-3 CASSPPWDFYTDTQYF TGTGCCAGCAGTCCCCCGTGGGACTTTTACACAGATACGCAGTATTTT
NA TRBJ2-7 NA TRBV3-1/TRBV3-2 CASSQEYEQYF TGTGCCAGCAGCCAAGAATACGAGCAGTACTTC
NA TRBJ1-1 NA TRBV12-3/TRBV12-4 CASSWRGSEAFF TGTGCCAGCAGTTGGAGGGGCTCTGAAGCTTTCTTT
once TRBJ2-5 NA TRBV3-1/TRBV3-2 CASSYRAETQYF TGTGCCAGCAGCTACAGGGCCGAGACCCAGTACTTC
NA TRBJ1-3 NA TRBV5-6 CASSLGHMEPGNTIYF TGTGCCAGCAGCTTGGGACATATGGAACCTGGAAACACCATATATTTT
NA TRBJ1-6 NA TRBV28 CASVTPGGVSPLHF TGTGCCAGCGTTACCCCCGGGGGGGTCTCACCCCTCCACTTT
NA TRBJ2-7 TRBD1 TRBV6-5 CASSFSGQFYEQYF TGTGCCAGCAGCTTCTCGGGACAGTTCTACGAGCAGTACTTC
NA TRBJ1-1 NA TRBV10-3 CAISEVQSNTEAFF TGTGCCATCAGTGAGGTACAGTCGAACACTGAAGCTTTCTTT
NA TRBJ1-2 TRBD1 TRBV24-1 CATSDWTGDYGYTF TGTGCCACCAGTGACTGGACAGGGGACTATGGCTACACCTTC
NA TRBJ2-1 TRBD1 TRBV7-9 CASSRGQGSEQFF TGTGCCAGCAGTCGCGGACAGGGAAGTGAGCAGTTCTTC
NA TRBJ2-7 NA TRBV14 CASRLIGQPEEQYF TGTGCCAGCAGACTTATCGGACAGCCTGAAGAGCAGTACTTC
NA TRBJ1-1 NA TRBV7-9 CASSLEGQGEDEAFF TGTGCCAGCAGCTTAGAGGGACAAGGGGAAGATGAAGCTTTCTTT
NA TRBJ2-5 NA TRBV7-2 CASSLPDTGTQYF TGTGCCAGCAGCTTACCTGACACAGGGACCCAGTACTTC
NA TRBJ2-7 TRBD1 TRBV19 CASSISRGLHEQYF TGTGCCAGTAGTATATCAAGGGGGCTACACGAGCAGTACTTC
NA TRBJ1-6 NA TRBV28 CASSLQGNHSPLHF TGTGCCAGCAGCCTACAGGGTAATCATTCACCCCTCCACTTT
NA TRBJ2-3 NA TRBV28 CASRRRGPGDTQYF TGTGCCAGCAGAAGACGGGGCCCCGGGGATACGCAGTATTTT
NA TRBJ1-2 NA TRBV19 CASEEGKYYGYTF TGTGCCAGCGAGGAGGGGAAATACTATGGCTACACCTTC
NA TRBJ2-2 TRBD1 TRBV27 CASSFSSGGSGELFF TGTGCCAGCAGTTTCTCGTCAGGGGGATCCGGGGAGCTGTTTTTT
NA TRBJ1-4 NA TRBV28 CASSFGVNNEKLFF TGTGCCAGCAGTTTCGGAGTAAATAATGAAAAACTGTTTTTT
NA TRBJ2-5 NA TRBV27 CASQSWGREQETQYF TGTGCCAGTCAGTCGTGGGGACGAGAACAAGAGACCCAGTACTTC
NA TRBJ1-5 NA TRBV5-1 CASSLVPNQPQHF TGCGCCAGCAGCTTGGTTCCCAATCAGCCCCAGCATTTT
NA TRBJ2-3 TRBD2 TRBV7-2 CASSRYLRSGGYTDTQYF TGTGCCAGCAGCCGGTACCTACGTTCGGGGGGGTACACAGATACGCAGTATTTT
NA TRBJ1-1 NA TRBV19 CASSPRTANTEAFF TGTGCCAGTAGTCCAAGGACGGCGAACACTGAAGCTTTCTTT
NA TRBJ1-1 NA TRBV7-6 CASSLAHLGLGTEAFF TGTGCCAGCAGCTTAGCGCATTTGGGTCTGGGCACTGAAGCTTTCTTT
NA TRBJ1-4 NA TRBV6-5 CASGGYNEKLFF TGTGCCAGCGGGGGATATAATGAAAAACTGTTTTTT
NA TRBJ2-5 NA TRBV7-6 CASSLGTGGAQETQYF TGTGCCAGCAGCTTAGGGACGGGTGGAGCACAAGAGACCCAGTACTTC
NA TRBJ1-5 NA TRBV6-5 CASRPDRPNQPQHF TGTGCCAGCAGACCAGACAGGCCCAATCAGCCCCAGCATTTT
once TRBJ2-5 NA TRBV6-5 CASRATRNQETQYF TGTGCCAGCAGAGCAACACGGAACCAAGAGACCCAGTACTTC
NA TRBJ2-1 NA TRBV5-1 CASSLPRTYNEQFF TGCGCCAGCAGCTTACCTAGAACCTACAATGAGCAGTTCTTC
few TRBJ2-7 NA TRBV6-2/TRBV6-3 CASSYGGTAKPYF TGTGCCAGCAGTTACGGCGGGACAGCCAAGCCCTACTTC
NA TRBJ1-2 NA TRBV18 CASSQGQRTNYGYTF TGTGCCAGCTCACAGGGTCAGAGGACTAACTATGGCTACACCTTC
NA TRBJ1-1 NA TRBV29-1 CSVEEVGIEAFF TGCAGCGTTGAAGAAGTGGGCATTGAAGCTTTCTTT
NA TRBJ2-1 TRBD1 TRBV14 CASSEVRTGGGYNEQFF TGTGCCAGCAGCGAAGTGAGGACAGGGGGCGGCTACAATGAGCAGTTCTTC
NA TRBJ1-4 TRBD1 TRBV7-9 CASSILQGWDEKLFF TGTGCCAGCAGCATCCTACAGGGGTGGGATGAAAAACTGTTTTTT
NA TRBJ1-5 NA TRBV28 CASSLTGYQPQHF TGTGCCAGCAGTCTGACAGGTTATCAGCCCCAGCATTTT
NA TRBJ1-2 NA TRBV27 CASSLSGFRGYTF TGTGCCAGCAGTTTAAGCGGTTTTCGTGGCTACACCTTC
NA TRBJ1-5 NA TRBV7-9 CASSKSDGQPQHF TGTGCCAGCAGCAAATCAGATGGTCAGCCCCAGCATTTT
NA TRBJ2-2 NA TRBV28 CASSPPGRGDTGELFF TGTGCCAGCAGCCCTCCGGGAAGGGGAGACACCGGGGAGCTGTTTTTT
NA TRBJ1-1 NA TRBV2 CASRRQLNTEAFF TGTGCCAGCAGGAGGCAGTTGAACACTGAAGCTTTCTTT
NA TRBJ1-2 NA TRBV19 CASRVVQSYGYTF TGTGCCAGTAGAGTTGTCCAGTCCTATGGCTACACCTTC
NA TRBJ2-2 TRBD1 TRBV29-1 CSVEDRANTGELFF TGCAGCGTTGAGGACAGGGCCAACACCGGGGAGCTGTTTTTT
NA TRBJ1-2 NA TRBV11-3 CASSLEDSYNYGYTF TGTGCCAGCAGCTTAGAGGACAGTTACAACTATGGCTACACCTTC
NA TRBJ2-5 NA TRBV6-5 CASSLSRVETQYF TGTGCCAGCAGTCTATCCAGGGTTGAGACCCAGTACTTC
NA TRBJ1-6 NA TRBV14 CASSHGRISSYNSPLHF TGTGCCAGCAGCCACGGCAGGATAAGCTCCTATAATTCACCCCTCCACTTT
NA TRBJ2-4 NA TRBV13 CASSPNSGNIQYF TGTGCCAGCAGCCCCAATTCGGGAAACATTCAGTACTTC
NA TRBJ2-1 TRBD2 TRBV14 CASSQDGLAGEGNEQFF TGTGCCAGCAGCCAAGACGGCCTAGCGGGAGAGGGCAATGAGCAGTTCTTC